The rows below give T cell receptor beta chains drawn from one sample of a study of blood T cell repertoires in COVID-19. Measured with immunoSEQ multiplex PCR; TCRdb has only the in-frame clones, and not every one. The sample holds roughly 93,000 clones, roughly nine tenths seen once. Sequenced sample: peripheral blood. The receptors here all came from a man aged 50-60 years with acute or convalescent COVID-19. Both conserved end residues are part of each CDR3. The D gene is left open where the match is weak. The size field is filled for only some rows; it gives once, few, many or a size class.

>-|TRBV5-1|TRBD2|TRBJ2-3
TGCGCCAGCGCCCCGCTAGCGGGGCGCACAGATACGCAGTATTTT
CASAPLAGRTDTQYF
>once|TRBV29-1|TRBD2|TRBJ2-3
TGCAGCGTTTCGGGACTAGCGGGGGACCTCACAGATACGCAGTATTTT
CSVSGLAGDLTDTQYF
>-|TRBV7-8|-|TRBJ1-5
TGTGCCAGCAGCTTAGGGAGAGGCAATCAGCCCCAGCATTTT
CASSLGRGNQPQHF
>few|TRBV11-1|-|TRBJ1-1
TGTGCCAGCAGGGACCCAGGGTTCACTGAAGCTTTCTTT
CASRDPGFTEAFF
>-|TRBV24-1|TRBD2|TRBJ2-3
TGTGCCACCAGTGATATGCCCGGGACTAGCGGGGGCTCCCTCACAGATACGCAGTATTTT
CATSDMPGTSGGSLTDTQYF
>-|TRBV6-5|-|TRBJ1-4
TGTGCCAGCAGTTACTTTCCCAGTGAAAAACTGTTTTTT
CASSYFPSEKLFF
>-|TRBV14|-|TRBJ1-6
TGTGCCAGCAGCAAAGAGCTTCCATCGAGTAATTCACCCCTCCACTTT
CASSKELPSSNSPLHF
>once|TRBV3-1/TRBV3-2|TRBD1|TRBJ1-2
TGTGCCAGCAGCCAGGGGACAGCAGGCTACACCTTC
CASSQGTAGYTF
>-|TRBV5-6|TRBD1|TRBJ1-4
TGTGCCAGCAGGCGGGACAGGGATGAAAAACTGTTTTTT
CASRRDRDEKLFF
>few|TRBV6-4|TRBD1|TRBJ1-2
TGTGCCAGCAGTGACCCGGACAGGCCTAACTATGGCTACACCTTC
CASSDPDRPNYGYTF
>few|TRBV12-3/TRBV12-4|-|TRBJ1-5
TGTGCCAGCAGTTTACTACGGGATCAGCCCCAGCATTTT
CASSLLRDQPQHF
>-|TRBV30|-|TRBJ2-2
TGTGCCTGGAGTGTAAGTGGGCCCGGGGAGCTGTTTTTT
CAWSVSGPGELFF
>-|TRBV9|TRBD1|TRBJ2-1
TGTGCCAGCAGCCCCGGGACAGGCTTCAATGAGCAGTTCTTC
CASSPGTGFNEQFF
>-|TRBV21-1|-|TRBJ2-7
TGTGCCAGCAGCACAGACCATTACGGGGTTTTGCGGGAGCAGTACTTC
CASSTDHYGVLREQYF
>-|TRBV19|TRBD1|TRBJ2-1
TGTGCCAGTAGAACAGGGGGCACGGAGCAGTTCTTC
CASRTGGTEQFF
>-|TRBV3-1/TRBV3-2|TRBD1|TRBJ1-1
TGTGCCAGCAGCCAAGGTCGGACAGGGGGCACTGAAGCTTTCTTT
CASSQGRTGGTEAFF
>-|TRBV7-2|TRBD2|TRBJ2-3
TGTGCCAGCAGCTTAGCACGACTAGCGGGCCGCACAGATACGCAGTATTTT
CASSLARLAGRTDTQYF
>-|TRBV9|-|TRBJ1-1
TGTGCCAGCAGCGTAGCGGTGAACACTGAAGCTTTCTTT
CASSVAVNTEAFF
>-|TRBV15|TRBD2|TRBJ2-3
TGTGCCACCAGCTGGACTAGCGGGACCACAGATACGCAGTATTTT
CATSWTSGTTDTQYF
>-|TRBV28|TRBD1|TRBJ1-1
TGTGCCAGTCAGGGGGCGAGGAACACTGAAGCTTTCTTT
CASQGARNTEAFF
>-|TRBV1|-|TRBJ1-3
TGCACCAGCAGCCAAGAGGGTGGCAGACAGGGGCCTCCCCGGACTGGAAACACCATATATTTT
CTSSQEGGRQGPPRTGNTIYF
>once|TRBV27|-|TRBJ1-1
TGTGCCAGCAGTCCCCTAAGACAGAACACTGAAGCTTTCTTT
CASSPLRQNTEAFF
>-|TRBV12-3/TRBV12-4|-|TRBJ1-1
TGTGCCAGCAGTCCACCCACTTACACTGAAGCTTTCTTT
CASSPPTYTEAFF
>-|TRBV11-1|-|TRBJ1-1
TGTGCCAGCAGTTTCTCCGAGGGAGACACTGAAGCTTTCTTT
CASSFSEGDTEAFF
>-|TRBV4-1|TRBD2|TRBJ2-5
TGCGCCAGCAGCCCTGGGAGGGCTGGCGAGACCCAGTACTTC
CASSPGRAGETQYF
>-|TRBV3-1/TRBV3-2|TRBD1|TRBJ2-1
TGTGCCAGCAGCCAACAGGGGGACGATGAGCAGTTCTTC
CASSQQGDDEQFF